This TCR beta chain was recovered during a study of cytomegalovirus exposure and HLA in healthy donors (dated by TCRdb to 2016 to 2017). Some background on the complete study: According to an earlier analysis of 450 to 650 of the donors, some 180 million T cells yielded 100 million or so unique TCR beta sequences and around 280 Gb of sequence data. The study combined high-throughput TCR immunosequencing, statistical association of individual TCRs with disease status, and machine learning to predict cytomegalovirus infection status. Roughly 5 DR-DQ haplotypes were handled as single units for association and clustering, since linkage in the cohort was strong. A later genetic analysis used genome-wide SNP genotypes for about 65% of the 666 donors, treating that subset as a discovery cohort. Every discovery cohort repertoire had been produced on one sequencing platform. On average, roughly 240,000 unique TCR beta nucleotide sequences were sequenced per donor among 398 genotyped donors of the cohort, with around 19% of those sequences being non-productive. Donor age, sex, ethnicity and CMV serostatus were collected together with the repertoire data. The later analysis used no new phenotypic data to find candidate immune exposures, relying instead on TCR beta sequences and their occurrence across donors. Typing coverage differed by locus: A, B, C, DRB1 and DQB1 were typed in roughly 629-630 donors, DQA1 in about 500, DPA1 in nearly 610, and DPB1 in 400 to 480. Of the roughly 430 genotyped donors, approximately 83% fell in the genetic ancestry cluster associated with self-reported Caucasian donors. An early release covering about 600 HLA-typed donors comprised around 300 gigabases of sequencing data and roughly 86 million unique TCR sequences. An earlier analysis of 500 to 750 of the donors applied high-throughput TCR beta sequencing to assess whether each TCR beta V gene segment acted as functional or pseudogenic. The study used immunosequencing to profile the T cell repertoires of approximately 630 subjects and linked those repertoires to cytomegalovirus serostatus. The study aimed to test whether signatures of past pathogen exposure could be identified by cataloging public T cell receptors. To study patterns of TCR occurrence, a later analysis re-analyzed previously published TCR beta repertoires from around 670 donors and added high-resolution HLA genotyping. HLA typing included class I and class II loci at four-digit resolution. A separate validation cohort of roughly 110 different subjects was used in addition to the approximately 640-subject first cohort. The full study reports these points: When HLA alleles, especially DR and DQ, strongly co-occurred, attributing TCR associations to individual alleles was difficult. In an earlier analysis of 587 of the donors, most TCR beta V segments appeared in productive rearrangements about 87% or about 30% of the time, broadly matching IMGT annotations. A later genetic analysis associated a missense DCLRE1C variant with V-gene and J-gene trimming of TCR beta chains, and an independent cohort replicated the association. Correlated functional status among segregating V segments might be attributable to linkage disequilibrium, but an unknown experimental factor could not be ruled out. In vitro tests confirmed that a few of the cytomegalovirus-associated TCR beta chains recognize cytomegalovirus antigens. Across donors, most TCR sequences were observed very rarely, whereas some public TCRs were present in many individuals. A further reported finding was that TCR beta sequences accurately predicted the HLA-A and HLA-B alleles for most subjects in the first cohort. In a later analysis, TCR association rates were found to vary across HLA loci, with the most associated TCRs seen for DRB1 alleles and the fewest for HLA-C alleles. In a later analysis, HLA-associated TCR beta chains showed more clonal expansion and lower generation probabilities than non-associated chains that were equally common. Sequencing depth was assumed to be roughly uniform across donors in the presence/absence analyses, though that assumption may not hold. Because some donors lacked HLA typing at each locus, the association tests relied only on the typed subset. The classifier was reported to diagnose cytomegalovirus status with high specificity and sensitivity in both the original cohort and the validation cohort. Several of the top co-occurrence clusters appeared to be linked to parvovirus B19, influenza, CMV and Epstein-Barr virus, according to a later analysis. Because counts were too low, seventeen rarely observed V segments, including chromosome 9 orphons, were left out of the earlier analysis of several hundred of the donors. Because the 87-base-pair reads could not distinguish some IMGT-functional V segments, including TRBV6-2 and TRBV6-3, those segments were excluded. In a later analysis, some 18,000 TCR beta sequences were associated with specific HLA alleles at a false discovery rate of 0.05. This cohort had only TCR beta chains sequenced, and the lack of alpha or paired-chain data limited which features could be detected. It was suggested by the authors that the approach could potentially be generalized to other disease states and immunological phenotypes. The only immune exposure information available for the cohort was CMV serostatus. The study listed around 160 TCR beta chains as associated with cytomegalovirus. In a later analysis, most CMV-associated TCR beta chains were found to appear HLA-restricted, with HLA associations seemingly driven largely by CMV exposure. A later genetic analysis reported fewer N-insertions in productive TCRs among donors in an Asian-associated ancestry cluster than the roughly 690-donor mean. A group of highly shared sequence variants was considered likely to be a technical artifact of the sequencing pipeline.

Worth noting for this clone: The antigen it binds to is not known. No base quality information exists; no much larger clone differs at one position.

The cohort comprised 670 or so healthy bone marrow donors. At the time of sampling, all cohort members were nominally healthy, though unrecorded immune exposures were likely present. The donor tested CMV seropositive and was one of the 289 seropositive cohort members. A peripheral blood sample was provided by each donor, and peripheral blood mononuclear cells were used for TCR beta sequencing. The Qiagen DNeasy Blood Extraction Kit was used to extract genomic DNA from the blood cell samples. Libraries came from the immunoSEQ multiplex PCR assay. For the multiplex PCR, a mixture combining 60 forward primers for TCR Vbeta segments and 13 reverse primers for TCR Jbeta segments was used. Amplification of the CDR3 region of rearranged TCR beta genes was performed with a multiplex PCR assay on genomic DNA. The Illumina HiSeq System was used to sequence the amplified TCR beta libraries as 87-base-pair reads. Per the authors' processing: A later analysis counted approximately 84 million unique TCR beta chains across the 666 repertoires, and some 11 million of these chains were shared by at least two donors. To remove PCR and sequencing errors, raw reads were error-corrected and collapsed into unique sequences using a nearest-neighbor algorithm that merged closely related sequences. Alignment of CDR3 sequences to IMGT reference sequences was used to assign V, D and J gene segments. For a sequence to be retained, a match of at least six nucleotides was required to both a V gene segment and a J gene segment. A rearrangement counted as productive if the CDR3 had no stop codons and remained in frame with V and J, and every other rearrangement counted as non-productive. Following IMGT convention, CDR3 was defined as the stretch from the second conserved V-encoded cysteine up to the conserved J-encoded phenylalanine. The earlier analysis of approximately 590 of the donors excluded any sequence lacking an unambiguous match to a single V gene segment. An earlier analysis of 587 of the donors classified V segments as functional when productive rearrangements were above 56.7% and as segregating when the standard deviation between donors was above 5%. A statistical classification framework was built to diagnose cytomegalovirus status from the catalog of TCR beta chain sequences. V and J gene assignment, in a later analysis, came from comparing TCR nucleotide sequences with IMGT/GENE-DB human TR gene sequences. Using the TCRdist pipeline, a later analysis assigned CDR3 sequences along with most-parsimonious VDJ recombination scenarios. In a later analysis, each TCR beta chain was defined by its CDR3 amino acid sequence together with its V-gene family, and reads lacking a unique V-gene family were excluded. In a later analysis, 550 to 650 highly shared, low-generation-probability nucleotide sequences were removed to address suspected cross-contamination and a sequencing artifact. In a later analysis, a clonal expansion index was calculated for each public chain from normalized within-repertoire ranks of inferred template counts. In a later analysis, generation probabilities were computed using a VDJ recombination model fitted to out-of-frame rearrangements, and the results were checked against IGoR. A later analysis scored TCR-TCR, TCR-HLA and TCR-CMV co-occurrence with hypergeometric tests, applying a repertoire-size bias correction to TCR pairs. To estimate false discovery rates, a later analysis permuted the HLA or CMV assignments 20 times. In a later analysis, co-occurring TCRs were grouped using DBSCAN, with TCRdist sequence similarity added in when clustering inside HLA-allele-positive subsets. Co-occurrence clustering excluded repertoires with fewer than 30,000 or more than 120,000 public chains, plus five with anomalous nucleotide sharing. TCRdb carries this immuneACCESS record with in-frame sequences only. Its versions omit some clonotypes, under half of them owing to an unresolved V gene in the studies checked, with the rest unexplained. The D gene and trimming were derived from the DNA, and the V and J assignments and clone size from that table. The sample table records 150,000 to 200,000 clones; approximately 80% of these occur just once. Of the sample, 8.5% is held by the ten largest clones.

From its cysteine to its phenylalanine, the CDR3 spans 16 amino acids. Kept here is only the CDR3 DNA, which spans 48 bases and is read in frame from base 1. Trimming accounts for 3 bases at V and 2 bases at J, while the number of junction bases matched to no gene is 4. CDR1 and CDR2 are read off the germline V gene as SGDLS and YYNGEE. Sequencing used PBMCs. The chain is assembled from TRBV9 and TRBJ2-3; 12 junctional bases match TRBD2. This receptor was taken from a male donor in good health and CMV-seropositive. The CDR3 here reads CASSAGLAGPTDTQYF. The bases are TGTGCCAGCAGCGCCGGACTAGCGGGACCCACAGATACGCAGTATTTT.